This TCR beta chain is from a study of PD-1 blockade in classical Hodgkin lymphoma. Time point specified: newly diagnosed, previously untreated cHL patient sample. It was by magnetic negative selection that CD8+ T cells were isolated from thawed PBMCs. The repertoire was sequenced with immunoSEQ multiplex PCR; TCRdb's copy has only in-frame clones and lacks some. The data contain roughly 21,000 clones, 80% to 90% of them singletons. Germline CDR1 reads SGDLS; CDR2 reads YYNGEE. This CDR3 has 16 amino acids. Deletions cut 0 bases from V and 1 base from J, with 13 bases between. The V gene is TRBV9, the J gene TRBJ1-2; TRBD1 is a possible D gene (5 bases). The clonotype originates from a human donor with classical Hodgkin lymphoma. Sequencing input: CD8+ T cells from blood. CDR3 residues: CASSVDPTAFNYGYTF. For the CDR3, the DNA is TGTGCCAGCAGCGTAGATCCGACAGCTTTTAACTATGGCTACACCTTC.